Shown below are 14 T cell receptor beta chains from a single sample sequenced in a study of T cell repertoires in cytomegalovirus infection (dated by TCRdb to the late 2010s). Their specific antigens are unknown. The meaning of the sample's treatment or condition label: in vitro stimulation with specific CMV peptide epitopes to enrich CMV-specific T cells. Data came from an Illumina HiSeq 1500. TCRdb ran its own pipeline on the public reads, namely fastp trimming at Q25 and MiXCR clone calling, and kept in-frame beta chains. Rows with one shared CDR3 protein collapse into an entry with the most common genes and DNA. The sample table records about 27,000 distinct CDR3 sequences; around 19% of these occur just once. Around 80% of the sample lies in the top ten. Sequencing was performed on CD8+ T cells from cultured PBMCs, taken from culture after CMV antigen stimulation. All receptors derive from a human donor in good health (CMV status not recorded). Some clones in this sample may be carry-over from other donors' samples.

This clonotype came up a few times. V gene TRBV6-8 combines with J gene TRBJ2-7; no clear D. The germline V and J ends were trimmed by 2 bases and 5 bases, with 10 bases remaining between them. CDR1 MNHGY and CDR2 SAAAGT come from the germline V gene. CDR3 length equals 13 residues. For the CDR3, the DNA is TGTGCCAGCAGTTACGCGGCCCGGGACGAGCAGTACTTC. This sequence encodes CASSYAARDEQYF.

The chain links TRBV27 to TRBJ2-7; D is unresolved. Germline loops: CDR1 MNHEY, CDR2 SMNVEV (reference sequence). The CDR3 has 15 amino acids. V shed 2 bases and J shed 3 bases, with 14 bases lying between them. The DNA of the CDR3 is TGTGCCAGCAGTTTAGGGCTAGATCCCCTCTACGAGCAGTACTTC. It codes for CASSLGLDPLYEQYF.

The V and J genes are TRBV7-2 and TRBJ2-7, with a weak D call TRBD1 (5 bases). In germline, CDR1 is SGHTA, CDR2 FQGNSA. The CDR3 spans 12 residues. V was cut by 5 bases and J by 6 bases, with 11 bases left in between. The CDR3 region has the DNA TGTGCCAGCAGCACAGGAGCCCCCGAGCAGTACTTC. Its translation is CASSTGAPEQYF.

This clonotype was seen at least ten times. The chain uses TRBV7-8 and TRBJ2-5; 15 bases are a match to TRBD2. CDR3 length: 17 amino acids. V lost 6 bases, J lost 4 bases, and 9 bases stayed unmatched. Germline CDR1 and CDR2: SGHVS and FQNEAQ. The CDR3 spells CASRTGTSGRRGETQYF. DNA for the CDR3: TGTGCCAGCAGGACCGGGACTAGCGGGAGGCGAGGAGAGACCCAGTACTTC.

The V gene is TRBV27, the J gene TRBJ2-1; no firm D call. V dropped 7 bases and J dropped 0 bases, with 1 base sitting between them. The CDR3 consists of 11 residues. The germline V gene has CDR1 MNHEY and CDR2 SMNVEV (reference sequence). CDR3 DNA sequence: TGTGCCAGCATCTCCTACAATGAGCAGTTCTTC. Its protein product is CASISYNEQFF.

This sequence joins TRBV12-3 or TRBV12-4 and TRBJ2-7; 8 nucleotides line up with TRBD2. This CDR3 is 15 amino acids long. V dropped 6 bases and J dropped 4; count of bases not matched to a gene: 11. CDR3 amino acids: CASSPGGVSWYEQYF. Written as DNA, the CDR3 is TGTGCCAGCAGCCCGGGGGGGGTATCCTGGTACGAGCAGTACTTC.

The chain couples TRBV6-5 to TRBJ2-1; TRBD1 might be the D (6 bases). V was shortened by 2 bases and J by 7 bases, with 21 bases between the two germline ends. This CDR3 is built from 17 residues. Germline V CDR1 and CDR2: MNHEY, SVGAGI. DNA for the CDR3: TGTGCCAGCAGTTACGGGGGCCCCCGAGGCCCCGGGAATGAGCAGTTCTTC. It codes for CASSYGGPRGPGNEQFF.

In this sample, this clonotype turned up a few times. The genes are TRBV15 and TRBJ2-1, with D uncertain. The CDR3 is made up of 12 amino acids. V was trimmed by 0 bases and J by 6 bases, leaving 3 bases between them. The germline V gene has CDR1 LNHNV and CDR2 YYDKDF (reference sequence). The CDR3 sequence is CATSRDRNEQFF. Here the CDR3 DNA reads TGTGCCACCAGCAGAGATCGCAATGAGCAGTTCTTC.

This clonotype was seen repeatedly, ten times or more. The rearrangement links TRBV7-2 to TRBJ2-4; 8 bases fit TRBD2. CDR3 size: 15 residues. CDR1 and CDR2 (germline): SGHTA, FQGNSA. The trim removed 0 bases at V and 11 bases at J, leaving 9 bases unmatched. The CDR3, as DNA: TGTGCCAGCAGCTTAGCAGTAGGATCCGGGGGGGTTCAGTACTTC. Its translation: CASSLAVGSGGVQYF.

V is TRBV27 and J is TRBJ1-1; possible D gene TRBD1, 6 bases. CDR1 is MNHEY and CDR2 is SMNVEV in the germline V gene (reference sequence). The CDR3 covers 14 residues. The V and J ends lost 3 bases and 4 bases respectively, with 12 bases between them. CDR3 loop: CASSFYQGSTEAFF. CDR3 nucleotides: TGTGCCAGCAGTTTTTATCAGGGGAGCACTGAAGCTTTCTTT.

The table lists this clonotype with many counts. CDR3 protein: CASSSRTSGRAGEQFF. The CDR3 DNA reads as TGTGCCAGCAGCTCGCGGACTAGCGGGAGGGCGGGGGAGCAGTTCTTC. The chain has TRBV7-2 and TRBJ2-1, with TRBD2 matching 15 bases. Germline V gene lookup returns CDR1 SGHTA and CDR2 FQGNSA. V lost 4 bases, J lost 10 bases, and 8 bases stayed unmatched. CDR3 length equals 16 residues.

The table lists this clonotype with a few counts. The junction shows a germline mismatch at one end, possibly a read error. The genes are TRBV7-8 and TRBJ2-7; D is ambiguous. The CDR3 loop spans 15 amino acids. The germline CDR1 and CDR2 sequences are SGHVS and FQNEAQ. This chain's CDR3 is CASSPVGSYSYERYF. The CDR3 coding sequence is TGTGCCAGCAGCCCCGTCGGGTCATACTCCTACGAGCGGTACTTC.

This clonotype has only a few counts. This sequence joins TRBV12-3 or TRBV12-4 and TRBJ2-3; D is unresolved. CDR3 length equals 11 residues. Trimming shortened V by 8 bases and J by 4 bases, and 7 bases separated the two germline ends. The CDR3 region has the DNA TGTGCCAGCGGCTCGTCAGATACGCAGTATTTT. Translated, it gives CASGSSDTQYF.

The chain combines TRBV20-1 with TRBJ2-7, with D perhaps TRBD2 (6 bases). Germline V gives CDR1 DFQATT, CDR2 SNEGSKA (reference sequence). The V end was cut by 3 bases, the J end by 3 bases, with 12 bases between. The CDR3 sequence is 13 residues long. CDR3 region: CSARGGDNYEQYF. Here the CDR3 DNA reads TGCAGTGCTAGGGGCGGGGATAACTACGAGCAGTACTTC.